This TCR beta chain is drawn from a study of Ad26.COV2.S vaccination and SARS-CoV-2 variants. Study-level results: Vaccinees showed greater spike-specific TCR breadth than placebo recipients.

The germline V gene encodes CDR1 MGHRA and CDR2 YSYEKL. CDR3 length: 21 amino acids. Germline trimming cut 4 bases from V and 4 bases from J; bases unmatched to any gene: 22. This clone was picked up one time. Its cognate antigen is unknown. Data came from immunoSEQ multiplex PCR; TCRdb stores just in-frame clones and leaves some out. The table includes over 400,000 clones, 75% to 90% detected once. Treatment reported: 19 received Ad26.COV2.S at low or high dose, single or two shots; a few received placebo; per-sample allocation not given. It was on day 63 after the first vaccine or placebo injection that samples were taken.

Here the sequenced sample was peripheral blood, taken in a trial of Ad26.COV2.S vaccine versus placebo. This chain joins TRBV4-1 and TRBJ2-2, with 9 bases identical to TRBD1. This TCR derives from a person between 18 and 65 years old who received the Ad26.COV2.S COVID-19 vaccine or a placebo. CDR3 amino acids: CASSPWRGTGLIRSGTGELFF. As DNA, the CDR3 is TGCGCCAGCAGCCCATGGAGGGGGACAGGGCTAATCCGCTCGGGCACCGGGGAGCTGTTTTTT.